This TCR beta chain was captured by sequencing in a study of CD8 T cells in Susac syndrome. An amount of RNA that ranged from about 0.45 to 1 ug was reverse transcribed with random hexamers. Amplification of the TCR beta CDR3 was carried out by immunoSEQ multiplex PCR, which spanned a total of 54 Vbeta and 13 Jbeta segments. Each CDR3 protein gets one entry after TCRdb re-called the immunoSEQ multiplex PCR reads with MiXCR. The top ten clones hold 0.14% of a sample with 180,000 or so distinct CDR3 sequences, 90% to 95% of them seen once. V trimming: 5 bases; J trimming: 2 bases; junction bases outside the gene matches: 10. From germline, CDR1 is MDHEN and CDR2 SYDVKM. The CDR3 loop spans 16 amino acids. High-throughput TCR beta sequencing covered peripheral CD8+ and CD4+ T cells.

The sequence derives from a human donor in good health. The sequencing sample was made of CD4+ T cells from PBMCs. The chain links TRBV28 to TRBJ2-7; TRBD1 matches at 9 bases. The CDR3 DNA is TGTGCCAGCAGTGGGATCCGGGACAGGGCCACCTACGAGCAGTACTTC. Amino acids: CASSGIRDRATYEQYF.